The 22 T cell receptor beta chains below were found in one sample sequenced in a study of blood T cell repertoires in COVID-19. The method was immunoSEQ multiplex PCR; TCRdb's version includes in-frame clones alone and lacks a portion of them. This sample has about 14,000 clones; 84% occur once, and the top ten carry roughly 32%. Source material: peripheral blood. The receptors shown here come from a man aged 45-60 years with active COVID-19.

The chain joins TRBV21-1 to TRBJ2-7; whether TRBD2, the table's D call, matches the DNA was not checked. TRBV21-1 is shown as a pseudogene. The CDR3 consists of 14 residues. The CDR3 DNA follows: TGTGCCAGCAGCAAAGGTAGCAACTCCTACGAGCAGTACTTC. Translating it yields CASSKGSNSYEQYF.

The chain has TRBV5-1 and TRBJ2-3; the D is unclear. This CDR3 spans 14 amino acids. The V gene's germline CDR1 is SGHRS and CDR2 YFSETQ. Trimming stripped 1 base from V and 3 bases from J, with 9 bases between. CDR3 DNA: TGCGCCAGCAGCTTGTACGTAGCTACAGATACGCAGTATTTT. It is translated as CASSLYVATDTQYF.

V gene TRBV6-4 combines with J gene TRBJ1-4; 8 positions match TRBD1. Per the germline V gene, CDR1 is MRHNA and CDR2 is SNTAGT. The CDR3 contains 16 residues. J gave up 0 bases and V 6 bases, and 6 bases lay outside the gene matches. The CDR3 nucleotides read TGTGCCAGCAGAACACCGGGACAGGCAACTAATGAAAAACTGTTTTTT. It specifies CASRTPGQATNEKLFF.

This CDR3 reads CASSSGTGAYNEQFF. CDR3 DNA sequence: TGTGCCAGCAGTTCCGGGACAGGAGCCTACAATGAGCAGTTCTTC. The chain employs TRBV6-9 and TRBJ2-1; TRBD1 matches 8 bases. Per germline, CDR1 MNHGY and CDR2 SVAAGI. The CDR3 sequence is 15 residues long. V trimming: 4 bases; J trimming: 2 bases; junction bases outside the gene matches: 4.

This clone was recorded many times. The chain employs TRBV29-1 and TRBJ2-1, with D tentatively TRBD2 (7 bases). The germline gives CDR1 SQVTM, CDR2 ANQGSEA. CDR3 length: 17 amino acids. V was shortened by 3 bases and J by 5 bases, with 23 bases between the two germline ends. In DNA form, the CDR3 reads TGCAGCGTTGATGGGGACGGGGAGGGCCAGGGGAACAATGAGCAGTTCTTC. As protein: CSVDGDGEGQGNNEQFF.

The chain has TRBV27 and TRBJ1-5; no definite D call. The germline CDR1 and CDR2 sequences are MNHEY and SMNVEV (reference sequence). V was pared by 5 bases and J by 0 bases, with 8 bases between. This CDR3 spans 14 amino acids. CDR3 DNA sequence: TGTGCCAGCAGTCCCCTTTTTAGCAATCAGCCCCAGCATTTT. It yields the protein CASSPLFSNQPQHF.

V usage is TRBV12-3 or TRBV12-4 and J usage is TRBJ2-5; no firm D call. CDR3 size: 12 residues. The V gene lost 6 bases and the J gene lost 4 bases, with 9 bases spanning the gap. CDR3: CASSGSSETQYF. DNA for the CDR3: TGTGCCAGCAGCGGGTCCTCAGAGACCCAGTACTTC.

The chain links TRBV25-1 to TRBJ1-6; 7 positions agree with TRBD1. Germline V gives CDR1 MGHDK, CDR2 SYGVNS. There are 14 residues in the CDR3. With 7 bases clipped from V and 9 bases from J, the junction kept 9 bases outside the gene matches. The CDR3 protein is CASKQGNSVSPLHF. CDR3 in DNA: TGTGCCAGCAAACAGGGGAATTCCGTTTCACCCCTCCACTTT.

The chain combines TRBV3-1 (or the pseudogene TRBV3-2) with TRBJ2-5; 8 bases line up with TRBD1. From germline, CDR1 is LGHDT and CDR2 YNNKEL (reference sequence). J was trimmed by 5 bases and V by 0 bases; bases with no gene match: 14. The CDR3 sequence is 18 residues long. The CDR3 protein is CASSQEVVETGDGETQYF. The DNA of the CDR3 is TGTGCCAGCAGCCAAGAGGTTGTTGAGACAGGGGATGGGGAGACCCAGTACTTC.

The chain has TRBV11-2 and TRBJ2-7, with 10 positions matching TRBD2. After removal of 5 bases from V and 5 bases from J, the junction contained 12 bases not matched to a gene. Germline loops: CDR1 SGHAT, CDR2 FQNNGV. The CDR3 sequence is 16 residues long. This CDR3 is CASSGRGVAGGDEQYF. In nucleotides, the CDR3 is TGTGCCAGCAGCGGGCGGGGGGTAGCGGGAGGTGACGAGCAGTACTTC.

The rearrangement uses TRBV9 and TRBJ2-1; D may be TRBD2 (5 bases). The CDR3 has 16 residues. Germline V lookup: CDR1 SGDLS, CDR2 YYNGEE. V lost 4 bases and J lost 0, with 14 bases in between. In nucleotides, the CDR3 is TGTGCCAGCAGCCCCCCGGCCGCGGGCTCCTACAATGAGCAGTTCTTC. Residues: CASSPPAAGSYNEQFF.

In this sample, this clone turned up a few times. This chain connects TRBV28 to TRBJ2-5, with 7 bases aligning to TRBD1. Germline V gene data show CDR1 as MDHEN and CDR2 as SYDVKM. Unmatched junction bases numbered 10, after V lost 5 bases and J lost 4 bases. CDR3 length: 15 residues. CDR3 coding DNA: TGTGCCAGCAGTGCCCTGACAGGGAGTGGAGAGACCCAGTACTTC. Its protein product is CASSALTGSGETQYF.

The V call is TRBV27, the J call TRBJ2-3; no reliable D call. Germline values: CDR1 MNHEY, CDR2 SMNVEV (reference sequence). This CDR3 spans 14 amino acids. Trimming took 1 base from V and 1 from J, leaving 6 bases between them. The CDR3 protein is CASSLFPGTDTQYF. The DNA of the CDR3 is TGTGCCAGCAGTTTATTCCCTGGCACAGATACGCAGTATTTT.

The chain combines TRBV13 with TRBJ2-1; 12 bases agree with TRBD1. Germline CDR1 reads PRHDT; CDR2 reads FYEKMQ (reference sequence). The CDR3 has 23 residues. Germline trimming cut 1 base from V and 6 bases from J; bases unmatched to any gene: 25. The CDR3 spells CASSLVPGQGAPVAGPGANEQFF. CDR3 nucleotides: TGTGCCAGCAGCTTAGTCCCGGGACAGGGGGCGCCGGTAGCGGGACCTGGGGCCAATGAGCAGTTCTTC. The whole variable domain, remainder taken from reference TRBV13 and TRBJ2-1, is AAGVIQSPRHLIKEKRETATLKCYPIPRHDTVYWYQQGPGQDPQFLISFYEKMQSDKGSIPDRFSAQQFSDYHSELNMSSLELGDSALYFCASSLVPGQGAPVAGPGANEQFFGPGTRLTVL.

The chain links TRBV2 to TRBJ2-7; the D gene is possibly TRBD2 (7 bases). The V gene's germline CDR1 is SNHLY and CDR2 FYNNEI. The CDR3 loop spans 15 amino acids. V lost 8 bases and J lost 0, with 17 bases in between. CDR3 in DNA: TGTGCCAGCCCGCGAGAGGGGGGGAGCTCCTACGAGCAGTACTTC. Protein: CASPREGGSSYEQYF.

The J gene is TRBJ1-2, the V gene TRBV7-9; D might be TRBD1 (5 bases). V was clipped by 1 base and J by 5 bases, with 17 bases between them. Germline loops: CDR1 SEHNR, CDR2 FQNEAQ (reference sequence). This CDR3 region has 16 residues. The CDR3: CASSLESVRVPYGYTF. The CDR3 DNA is TGTGCCAGCAGCTTAGAGTCCGTCAGGGTTCCTTATGGCTACACCTTC.

This clone was observed a few times. The chain combines TRBV3-1 (or the pseudogene TRBV3-2) with TRBJ2-7; the D is unclear. Germline values: CDR1 LGHDT, CDR2 YNNKEL (reference sequence). V lost 0 bases, J lost 3 bases, and 6 bases lay in between. CDR3 length: 13 residues. The CDR3 spells CASSQDNNYEQYF. CDR3 nucleotides: TGTGCCAGCAGCCAAGATAATAACTACGAGCAGTACTTC.

The chain has TRBV9 and TRBJ2-2; possibly TRBD2 for D (5 bases). The CDR3 consists of 15 residues. Germline assignment: CDR1 SGDLS and CDR2 YYNGEE. The V gene lost 0 bases and the J gene lost 7 bases, with 13 bases spanning the gap. In DNA, the CDR3 is TGTGCCAGCAGCGTAGTGTGGGAGTTTAACGGGGAGCTGTTTTTT. Its protein is CASSVVWEFNGELFF.

V gene TRBV9 combines with J gene TRBJ1-2; D is possibly TRBD1 (5 bases). In germline, CDR1 is SGDLS, CDR2 YYNGEE. This CDR3 spans 18 amino acids. V lost 0 bases and J 4 bases, leaving 22 bases between the germline ends. For the CDR3, the DNA is TGTGCCAGCAGCGTAGGCGCTTTGGGGCAGGGTGACTCCTATGGCTACACCTTC. Translating it yields CASSVGALGQGDSYGYTF.

V is TRBV25-1 and J is TRBJ2-5, with 11 bases lining up with TRBD1. The CDR3 has 14 residues. Germline assignment: CDR1 MGHDK and CDR2 SYGVNS. Germline trimming cut 4 bases from V and 4 bases from J; bases unmatched to any gene: 2. The DNA for the CDR3 is TGTGCCAGCAGTGCCGGACAGGGGGCAGAGACCCAGTACTTC. Protein sequence: CASSAGQGAETQYF.

This clone appeared a single time. The rearrangement uses TRBV10-2 and TRBJ2-3; 13 bases line up with TRBD2. There are 17 residues in the CDR3. The germline gives CDR1 WSHSY, CDR2 SAAADI. The V and J ends lost 2 bases and 3 bases, in that order; junction bases with no gene match: 5. The CDR3 nucleotides are TGCGCCAGCAGTGAGCTGGGACTAGCGGGGATAACAGATACGCAGTATTTT. Protein sequence: CASSELGLAGITDTQYF.

The V gene is TRBV7-8, the J gene TRBJ2-5, with TRBD1 matching 7 bases. This CDR3 is 15 amino acids long. V gave up 4 bases and J gave up 2 bases; unmatched junction bases: 7. CDR1 SGHVS and CDR2 FQNEAQ come from the germline V gene. CDR3 amino acids: CASSSRQGFQETQYF. DNA for the CDR3: TGTGCCAGCAGCTCCAGACAGGGATTTCAAGAGACCCAGTACTTC.